The present T cell receptor beta chain was sequenced within a study of blood T cell repertoires in COVID-19. Study at large: The origin of the acute and convalescent COVID-19 samples was the United States, Italy and Spain. Sources were T cells, B-cell-depleted T cells, or PBMCs; the material itself was cDNA or gDNA.

The V segment lost 1 base and the J segment 6 bases; nucleotides outside the gene matches: 2. This CDR3 region has 14 residues. Germline V gene sequence: CDR1 MNHNS, CDR2 SASEGT. Source study methods: Cell counts per sample came from amplifying reference gene primers. Method: immunoSEQ multiplex PCR; TCRdb's copy keeps in-frame clones and lacks some. V and J calls and clone size are copied from that table; D and trimming were computed from the DNA. Altogether tens of thousands of clones are present, 79% being singletons, with the ten largest covering approximately 25%. This clone was seen more than once but under ten times.

The sequenced material came from peripheral blood. This sequence was found in a man in his sixties with active or convalescent COVID-19. The chain combines TRBV6-1 with TRBJ2-7; the match to TRBD1 covers 11 bases. The CDR3 protein is CASSEGTGGGEQYF. In DNA, the CDR3 is TGTGCCAGCAGTGAAGGGACAGGGGGCGGCGAGCAGTACTTC.